A selection of T cell receptor beta chains follows, all from one sample in a study of blood T cell repertoires in COVID-19. Assay used: immunoSEQ multiplex PCR; TCRdb lists only in-frame clones, some missing. The table lists some 48,000 clones, 85% to 90% of them singletons. The sequencing input was peripheral blood. These receptors originate from a woman over 75 with COVID-19, enrolled during active disease. CDR3s include the opening cysteine and the closing phenylalanine or tryptophan. The order of the fields is J gene, D gene, clone size, V gene, CDR3 protein, CDR3 DNA. D genes are given only for firm matches. Size is omitted from some rows. Given values are once, few, many or a class for expanded clones.

TRBJ1-3 - - TRBV12-3/TRBV12-4 CASSNYVGNTIYF TGTGCCAGCAGTAATTATGTTGGAAACACCATATATTTT
TRBJ2-1 - - TRBV7-7 CASSLSGSEGDEQFF TGTGCTAGCAGCTTAAGTGGCAGTGAGGGGGATGAGCAGTTCTTC
TRBJ1-2 - few TRBV7-8 CASSRGGTNYGYTF TGTGCCAGCAGCCGAGGCGGAACTAACTATGGCTACACCTTC
TRBJ1-1 TRBD1 - TRBV11-2 CASSSIRGDRDDGEQKAFF TGTGCCAGCAGCTCCATTCGCGGGGACAGGGATGACGGGGAGCAGAAAGCTTTCTTT
TRBJ2-7 - - TRBV27 CASRKGDQSSYEQYF TGTGCCAGCAGGAAGGGGGACCAGTCCTCCTACGAGCAGTACTTC
TRBJ2-1 TRBD2 - TRBV9 CASSVVTSRSNEQFF TGTGCCAGCAGCGTAGTGACTAGCAGGAGCAATGAGCAGTTCTTC
TRBJ1-1 - once TRBV5-4 CASSLDFGRAQNTEAFF TGTGCCAGCAGCTTGGATTTCGGCAGGGCTCAGAACACTGAAGCTTTCTTT
TRBJ1-3 - - TRBV11-2 CASSFRVDGNTIYF TGTGCCAGCAGCTTCCGAGTAGATGGAAACACCATATATTTT
TRBJ1-4 TRBD1 few TRBV18 CASSPDRVKGSEKLFF TGTGCCAGCTCACCGGACAGGGTGAAAGGAAGTGAAAAACTGTTTTTT
TRBJ1-2 TRBD1 few TRBV5-1 CASSLAWGQGYGYTF TGCGCCAGCAGCTTGGCGTGGGGACAGGGCTATGGCTACACCTTC
TRBJ1-5 TRBD1 - TRBV4-1 CASSRATGDGQPQHF TGCGCCAGCAGCCGGGCAACAGGGGATGGTCAGCCCCAGCATTTT
TRBJ1-1 TRBD1 - TRBV7-9 CASTQGQGVYRGTEAFF TGTGCCAGCACCCAAGGACAGGGGGTTTATCGGGGCACTGAAGCTTTCTTT
TRBJ2-7 - once TRBV21-1 CASSKRAGTVKYF TGTGCCAGCAGCAAAAGAGCCGGGACAGTCAAGTACTTC